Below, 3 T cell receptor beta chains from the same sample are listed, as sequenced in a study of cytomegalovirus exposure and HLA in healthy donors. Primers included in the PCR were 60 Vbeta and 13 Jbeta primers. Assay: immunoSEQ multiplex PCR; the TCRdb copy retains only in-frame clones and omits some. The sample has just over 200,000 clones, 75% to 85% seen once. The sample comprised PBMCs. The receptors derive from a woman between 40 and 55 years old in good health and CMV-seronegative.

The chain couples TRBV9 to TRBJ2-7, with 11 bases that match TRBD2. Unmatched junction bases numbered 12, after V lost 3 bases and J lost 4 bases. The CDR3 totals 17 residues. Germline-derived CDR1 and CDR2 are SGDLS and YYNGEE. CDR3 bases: TGTGCCAGCAGCGCCTCGGGACTAGCGGCACCCGGATACGAGCAGTACTTC. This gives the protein CASSASGLAAPGYEQYF.

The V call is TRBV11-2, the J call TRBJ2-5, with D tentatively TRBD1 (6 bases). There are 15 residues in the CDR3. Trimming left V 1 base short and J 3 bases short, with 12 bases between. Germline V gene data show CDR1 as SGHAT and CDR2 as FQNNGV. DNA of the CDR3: TGTGCCAGCAGCTTAGGCTACAGGGTTGAAGAGACCCAGTACTTC. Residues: CASSLGYRVEETQYF.

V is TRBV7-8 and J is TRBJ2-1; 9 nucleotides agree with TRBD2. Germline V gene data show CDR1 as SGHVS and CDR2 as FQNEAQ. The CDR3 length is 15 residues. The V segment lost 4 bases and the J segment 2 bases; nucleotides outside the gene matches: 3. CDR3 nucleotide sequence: TGTGCCAGCAGCTCTCGACTAGCGGCCTACAATGAGCAGTTCTTC. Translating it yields CASSSRLAAYNEQFF.